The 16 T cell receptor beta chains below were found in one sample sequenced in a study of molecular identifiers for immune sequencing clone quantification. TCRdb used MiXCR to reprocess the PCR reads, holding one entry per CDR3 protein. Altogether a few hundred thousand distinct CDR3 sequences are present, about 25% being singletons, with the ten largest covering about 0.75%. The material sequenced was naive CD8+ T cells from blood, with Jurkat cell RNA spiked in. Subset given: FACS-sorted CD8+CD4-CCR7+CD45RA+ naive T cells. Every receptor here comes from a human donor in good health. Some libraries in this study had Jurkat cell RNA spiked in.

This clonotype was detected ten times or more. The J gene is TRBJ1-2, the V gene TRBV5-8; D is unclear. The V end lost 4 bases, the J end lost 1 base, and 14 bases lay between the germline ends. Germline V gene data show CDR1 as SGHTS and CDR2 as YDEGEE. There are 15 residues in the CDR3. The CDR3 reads CASSHSRVINYGYTF. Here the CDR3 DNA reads TGTGCCAGCAGCCACTCACGAGTAATTAACTATGGCTACACCTTC. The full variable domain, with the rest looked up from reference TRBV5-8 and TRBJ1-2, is EAGVTQSPTHLIKTRGQQATLRCSPISGHTSVYWYQQALGLGLQFLLWYDEGEERNRGNFPPRFSGRQFPNYSSELNVNALELEDSALYLCASSHSRVINYGYTFGSGTRLTVV.

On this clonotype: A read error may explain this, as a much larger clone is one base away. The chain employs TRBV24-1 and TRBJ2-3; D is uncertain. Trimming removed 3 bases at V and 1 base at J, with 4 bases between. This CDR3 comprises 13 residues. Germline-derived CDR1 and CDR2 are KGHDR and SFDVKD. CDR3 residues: CATSDTGTDTQYF. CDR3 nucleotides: TGTGCCACCAGTGATACCGGCACAGATACGCAGTATTTT.

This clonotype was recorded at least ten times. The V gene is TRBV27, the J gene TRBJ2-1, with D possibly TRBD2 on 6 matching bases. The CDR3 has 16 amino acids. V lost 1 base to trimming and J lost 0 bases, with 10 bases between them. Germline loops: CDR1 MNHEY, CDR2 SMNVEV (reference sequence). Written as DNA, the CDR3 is TGTGCCAGCAGTTTATTAGGCGGGACCTCCTACAATGAGCAGTTCTTC. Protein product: CASSLLGGTSYNEQFF.

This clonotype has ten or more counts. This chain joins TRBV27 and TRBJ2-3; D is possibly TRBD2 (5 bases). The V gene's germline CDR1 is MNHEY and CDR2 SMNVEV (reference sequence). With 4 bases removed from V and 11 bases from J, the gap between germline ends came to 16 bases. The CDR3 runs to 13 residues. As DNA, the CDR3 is TGTGCCAGCAGTTGGACTCCACCCAGAGAGCAGTATTTT. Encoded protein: CASSWTPPREQYF.

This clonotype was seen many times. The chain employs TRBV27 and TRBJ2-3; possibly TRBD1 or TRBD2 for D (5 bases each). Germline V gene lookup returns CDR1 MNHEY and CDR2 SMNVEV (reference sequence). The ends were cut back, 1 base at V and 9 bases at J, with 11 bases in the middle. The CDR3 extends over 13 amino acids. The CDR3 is CASSLLARDTQYF. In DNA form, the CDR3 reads TGTGCCAGCAGTTTATTAGCCAGGGACACGCAGTATTTT.

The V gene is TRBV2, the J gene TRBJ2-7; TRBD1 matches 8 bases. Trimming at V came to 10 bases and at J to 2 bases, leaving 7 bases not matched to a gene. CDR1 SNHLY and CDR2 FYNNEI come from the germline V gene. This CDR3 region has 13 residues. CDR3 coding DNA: TGTGCCAACACAGGACAGGGCGCCTACGAGCAGTACTTC. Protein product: CANTGQGAYEQYF.

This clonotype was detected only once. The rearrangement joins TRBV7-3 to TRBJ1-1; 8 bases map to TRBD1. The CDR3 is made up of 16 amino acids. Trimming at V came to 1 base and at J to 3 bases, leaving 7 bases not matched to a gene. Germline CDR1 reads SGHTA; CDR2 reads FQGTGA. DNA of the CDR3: TGTGCCAGCAGCTTAAAGGCCGGACAGGGTCACACTGAAGCTTTCTTT. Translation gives CASSLKAGQGHTEAFF. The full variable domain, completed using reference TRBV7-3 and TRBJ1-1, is GAGVSQTPSNKVTEKGKYVELRCDPISGHTALYWYRQSLGQGPEFLIYFQGTGAADDSGLPNDRFFAVRPEGSVSTLKIQRTERGDSAVYLCASSLKAGQGHTEAFFGQGTRLTVV.

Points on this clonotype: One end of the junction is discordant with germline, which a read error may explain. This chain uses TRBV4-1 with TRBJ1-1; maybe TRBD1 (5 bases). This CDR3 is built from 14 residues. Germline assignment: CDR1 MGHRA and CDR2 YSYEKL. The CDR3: CASSQGGTNAEAFF. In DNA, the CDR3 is TGCGCCAGCAGCCAAGGGGGCACGAACGCTGAAGCTTTCTTT.

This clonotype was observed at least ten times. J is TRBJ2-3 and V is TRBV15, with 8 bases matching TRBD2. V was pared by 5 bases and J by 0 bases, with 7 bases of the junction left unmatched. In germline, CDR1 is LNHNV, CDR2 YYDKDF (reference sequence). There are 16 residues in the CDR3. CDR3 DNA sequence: TGTGCCACCAGCCCCCGGACTAGCTTGAGCACAGATACGCAGTATTTT. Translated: CATSPRTSLSTDTQYF. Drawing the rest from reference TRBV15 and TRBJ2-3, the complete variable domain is DAMVIQNPRYQVTQFGKPVTLSCSQTLNHNVMYWYQQKSSQAPKLLFHYYDKDFNNEADTPDNFQSRRPNTSFCFLDIRSPGLGDTAMYLCATSPRTSLSTDTQYFGPGTRLTVL.

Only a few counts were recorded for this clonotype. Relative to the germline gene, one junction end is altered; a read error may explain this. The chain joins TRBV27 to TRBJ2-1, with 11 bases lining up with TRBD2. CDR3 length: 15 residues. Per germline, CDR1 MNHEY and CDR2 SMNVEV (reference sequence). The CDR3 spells CASRLGTSGYNEQSF. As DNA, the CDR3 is TGTGCCAGCAGGCTCGGGACTAGCGGCTACAATGAGCAGTCCTTC.

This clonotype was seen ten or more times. The CDR3 region has the DNA TGCAGCGTTGTGGGGGTCGACTCTGGGGCCAACGTCCTGACTTTC. It translates to CSVVGVDSGANVLTF. The chain couples TRBV29-1 to TRBJ2-6, with D perhaps being TRBD1 or TRBD2 (5 bases each). V was trimmed by 4 bases and J by 0 bases, leaving 10 bases between them. CDR3 length equals 15 residues. Germline CDR1 SQVTM, CDR2 ANQGSEA.

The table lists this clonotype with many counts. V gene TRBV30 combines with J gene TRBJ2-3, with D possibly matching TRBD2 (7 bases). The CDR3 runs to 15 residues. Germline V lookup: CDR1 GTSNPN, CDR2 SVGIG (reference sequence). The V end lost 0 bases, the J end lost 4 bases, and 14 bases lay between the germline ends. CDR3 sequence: CAWSVQWGGADTQYF. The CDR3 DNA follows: TGTGCCTGGAGTGTACAATGGGGGGGCGCAGATACGCAGTATTTT.

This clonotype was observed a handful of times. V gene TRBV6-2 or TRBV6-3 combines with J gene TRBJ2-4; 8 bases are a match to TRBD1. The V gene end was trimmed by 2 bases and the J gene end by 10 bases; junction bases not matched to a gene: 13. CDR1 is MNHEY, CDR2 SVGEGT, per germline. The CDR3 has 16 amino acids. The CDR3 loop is CASSYPEPGTGLIQYF. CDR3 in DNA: TGTGCCAGCAGTTACCCCGAGCCCGGGACAGGCCTTATTCAGTACTTC.

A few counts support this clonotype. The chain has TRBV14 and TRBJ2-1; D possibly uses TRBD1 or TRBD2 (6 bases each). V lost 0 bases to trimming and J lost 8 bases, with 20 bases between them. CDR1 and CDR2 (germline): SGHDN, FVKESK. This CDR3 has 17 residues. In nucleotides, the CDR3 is TGTGCCAGCAGCCAAGATTGGGGGGCAGGGAAGGACGATGAGCAGTTCTTC. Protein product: CASSQDWGAGKDDEQFF.

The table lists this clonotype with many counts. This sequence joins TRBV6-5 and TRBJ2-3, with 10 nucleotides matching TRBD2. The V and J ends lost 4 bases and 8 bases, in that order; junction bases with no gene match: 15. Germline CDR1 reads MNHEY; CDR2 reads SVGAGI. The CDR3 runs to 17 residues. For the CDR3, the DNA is TGTGCCAGCAGTTCCACCTCTATAAGCGGGGGGGCCGGTACGCAGTATTTT. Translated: CASSSTSISGGAGTQYF.

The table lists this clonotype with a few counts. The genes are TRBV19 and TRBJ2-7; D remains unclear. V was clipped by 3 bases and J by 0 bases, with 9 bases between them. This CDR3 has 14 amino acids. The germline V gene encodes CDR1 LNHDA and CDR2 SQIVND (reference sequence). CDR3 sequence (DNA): TGTGCCAGTAGTATGACCGCGGTCTCCTACGAGCAGTACTTC. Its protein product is CASSMTAVSYEQYF.